This section outlines one T cell receptor beta chain sequence together with its context. Its matching antigen is unknown. This record comes from a study of cytomegalovirus exposure and HLA in healthy donors. About the study: Among about 190 million T cells, an earlier analysis found 120 million or so unique TCR beta sequences. The study's early data release held about 85 million unique TCRs from HLA-typed donors.

General study points: In a later analysis, TCR beta V- and J-gene trimming was associated with a missense DCLRE1C variant. Roughly uniform sequencing depth across donors was assumed, possibly incorrectly.

With 60 Vbeta and 13 Jbeta primers, the PCR was carried out. The table came from immunoSEQ multiplex PCR; TCRdb's copy has only in-frame clones and leaves some out. Counted here are 100,000 to 150,000 clones, around 74% occurring once; the ten biggest clones make up roughly 7.2%. With V trimmed by 8 bases and J by 6 bases, 10 bases remained unmatched. Looked up from germline, CDR1 is MNHEY and CDR2 is SMNVEV (reference sequence). The CDR3 is 14 residues long. This sequence joins TRBV27 and TRBJ2-3; TRBD1 matches at 8 bases. The sequenced sample consisted of PBMCs. This clonotype was sampled from a male donor in good health and CMV-seronegative. Here the CDR3 reads CASGGTGARDTQYF. DNA for the CDR3: TGTGCCAGCGGAGGGACAGGAGCAAGGGATACGCAGTATTTT.